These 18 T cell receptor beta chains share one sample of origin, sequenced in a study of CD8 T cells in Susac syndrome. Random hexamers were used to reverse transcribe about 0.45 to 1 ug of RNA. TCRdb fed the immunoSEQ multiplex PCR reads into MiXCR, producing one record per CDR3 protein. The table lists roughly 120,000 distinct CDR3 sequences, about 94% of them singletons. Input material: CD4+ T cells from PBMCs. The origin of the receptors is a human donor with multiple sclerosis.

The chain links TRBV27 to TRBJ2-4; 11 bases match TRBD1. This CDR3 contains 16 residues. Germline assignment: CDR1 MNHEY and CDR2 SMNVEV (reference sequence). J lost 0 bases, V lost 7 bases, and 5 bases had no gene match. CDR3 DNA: TGTGCCAGCATGGGGACAGGGGGTTCAGCCAAAAACATTCAGTACTTC. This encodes CASMGTGGSAKNIQYF.

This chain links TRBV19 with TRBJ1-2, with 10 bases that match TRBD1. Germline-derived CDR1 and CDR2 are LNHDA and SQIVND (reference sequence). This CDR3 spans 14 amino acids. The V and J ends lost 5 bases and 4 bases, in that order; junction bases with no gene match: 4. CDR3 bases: TGTGCCAGTAGTCGGGACAGGGGCTCCTATGGCTACACCTTC. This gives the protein CASSRDRGSYGYTF.

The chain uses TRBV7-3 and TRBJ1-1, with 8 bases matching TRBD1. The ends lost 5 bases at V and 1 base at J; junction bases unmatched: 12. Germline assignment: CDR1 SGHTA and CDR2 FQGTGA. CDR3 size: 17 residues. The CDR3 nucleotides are TGTGCCAGCAGCCCCCGTACAGGGGGTGGTGGGAACACTGAAGCTTTCTTT. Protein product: CASSPRTGGGGNTEAFF.

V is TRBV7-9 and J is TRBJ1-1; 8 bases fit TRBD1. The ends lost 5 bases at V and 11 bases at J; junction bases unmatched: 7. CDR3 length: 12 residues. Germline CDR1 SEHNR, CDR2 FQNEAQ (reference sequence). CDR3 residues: CASSLGQGRAFF. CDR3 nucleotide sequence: TGTGCCAGCAGCCTTGGACAGGGTCGCGCTTTCTTT.

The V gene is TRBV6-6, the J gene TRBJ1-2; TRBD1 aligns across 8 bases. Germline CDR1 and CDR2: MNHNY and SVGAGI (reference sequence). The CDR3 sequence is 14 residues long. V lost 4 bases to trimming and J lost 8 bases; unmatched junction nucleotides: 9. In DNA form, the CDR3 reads TGTGCCAGCAGTTTCGGACAGGGCCCTAGCGGCTACACCTTC. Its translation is CASSFGQGPSGYTF.

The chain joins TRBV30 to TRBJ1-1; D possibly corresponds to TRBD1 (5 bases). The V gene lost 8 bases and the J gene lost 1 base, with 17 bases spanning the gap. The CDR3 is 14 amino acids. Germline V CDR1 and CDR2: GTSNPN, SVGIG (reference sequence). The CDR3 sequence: CALRRDPGNTEAFF. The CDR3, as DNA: TGTGCCCTCCGCAGGGATCCGGGGAACACTGAAGCTTTCTTT.

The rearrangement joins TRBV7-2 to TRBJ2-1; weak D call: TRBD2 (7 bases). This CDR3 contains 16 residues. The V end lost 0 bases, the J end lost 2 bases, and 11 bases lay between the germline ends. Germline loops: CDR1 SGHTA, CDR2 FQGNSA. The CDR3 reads CASSLAGGAAYNEQFF. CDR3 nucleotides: TGTGCCAGCAGCTTAGCGGGGGGGGCCGCCTACAATGAGCAGTTCTTC.

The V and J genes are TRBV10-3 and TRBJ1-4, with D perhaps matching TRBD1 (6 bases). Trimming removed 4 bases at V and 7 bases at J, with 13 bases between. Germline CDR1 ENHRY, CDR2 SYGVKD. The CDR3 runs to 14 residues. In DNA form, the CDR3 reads TGTGCCATCAGTGGGAGCGACAGGAGTGAAAAACTGTTTTTT. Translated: CAISGSDRSEKLFF.

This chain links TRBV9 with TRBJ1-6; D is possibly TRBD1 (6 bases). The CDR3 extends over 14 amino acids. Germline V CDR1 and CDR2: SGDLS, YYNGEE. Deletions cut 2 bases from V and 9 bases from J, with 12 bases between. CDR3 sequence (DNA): TGTGCCAGCAGCGTGTGGGGGGGCGGTTCACCCCTCCACTTT. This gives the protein CASSVWGGGSPLHF.

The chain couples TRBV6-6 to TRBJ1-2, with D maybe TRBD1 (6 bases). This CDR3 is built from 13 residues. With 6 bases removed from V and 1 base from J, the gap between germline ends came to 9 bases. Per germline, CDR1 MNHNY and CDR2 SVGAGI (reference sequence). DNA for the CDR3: TGTGCCAGCAGGTGGACAGTTAACTATGGCTACACCTTC. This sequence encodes CASRWTVNYGYTF.

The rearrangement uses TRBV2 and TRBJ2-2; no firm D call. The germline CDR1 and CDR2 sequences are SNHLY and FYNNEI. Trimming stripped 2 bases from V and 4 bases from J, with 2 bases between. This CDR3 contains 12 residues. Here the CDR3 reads CASSEFTGELFF. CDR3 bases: TGTGCCAGCAGTGAATTCACCGGGGAGCTGTTTTTT.

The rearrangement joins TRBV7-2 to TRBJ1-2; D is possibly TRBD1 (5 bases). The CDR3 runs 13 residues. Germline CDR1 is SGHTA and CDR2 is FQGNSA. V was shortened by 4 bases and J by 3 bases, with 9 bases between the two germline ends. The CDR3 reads CASSSDMYYGYTF. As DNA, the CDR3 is TGTGCCAGCAGCTCGGACATGTACTATGGCTACACCTTC. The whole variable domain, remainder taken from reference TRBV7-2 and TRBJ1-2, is GAGVSQSPSNKVTEKGKDVELRCDPISGHTALYWYRQSLGQGLEFLIYFQGNSAPDKSGLPSDRFSAERTGGSVSTLTIQRTQQEDSAVYLCASSSDMYYGYTFGSGTRLTVV.

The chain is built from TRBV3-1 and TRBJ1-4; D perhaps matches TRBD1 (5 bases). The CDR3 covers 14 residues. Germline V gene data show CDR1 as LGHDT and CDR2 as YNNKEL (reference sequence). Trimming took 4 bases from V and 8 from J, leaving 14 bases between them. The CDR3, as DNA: TGTGCCAGCAGCCCAGGGACGACGGGGGAAAAACTGTTTTTT. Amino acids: CASSPGTTGEKLFF.

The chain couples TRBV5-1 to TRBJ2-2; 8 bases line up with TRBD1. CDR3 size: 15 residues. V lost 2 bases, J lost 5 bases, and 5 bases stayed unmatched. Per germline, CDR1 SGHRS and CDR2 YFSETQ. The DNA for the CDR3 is TGCGCCAGCAGCTTCCAGACAGGGGTAACCGGGGAGCTGTTTTTT. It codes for CASSFQTGVTGELFF.

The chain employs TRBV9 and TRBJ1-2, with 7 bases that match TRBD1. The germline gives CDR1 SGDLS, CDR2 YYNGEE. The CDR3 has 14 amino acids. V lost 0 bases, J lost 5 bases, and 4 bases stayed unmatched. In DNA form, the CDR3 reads TGTGCCAGCAGCGTAGTGGAGGGGGCTTATGGCTACACCTTC. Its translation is CASSVVEGAYGYTF. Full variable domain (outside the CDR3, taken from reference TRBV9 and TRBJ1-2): DSGVTQTPKHLITATGQRVTLRCSPRSGDLSVYWYQQSLDQGLQFLIQYYNGEERAKGNILERFSAQQFPDLHSELNLSSLELGDSALYFCASSVVEGAYGYTFGSGTRLTVV.

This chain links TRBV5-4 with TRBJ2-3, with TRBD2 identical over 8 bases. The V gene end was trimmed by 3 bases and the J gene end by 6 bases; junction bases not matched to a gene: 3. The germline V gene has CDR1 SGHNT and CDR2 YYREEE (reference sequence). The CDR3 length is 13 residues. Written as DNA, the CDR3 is TGTGCCAGCAGCTCCCGGGAGGGTGATACGCAGTATTTT. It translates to CASSSREGDTQYF.

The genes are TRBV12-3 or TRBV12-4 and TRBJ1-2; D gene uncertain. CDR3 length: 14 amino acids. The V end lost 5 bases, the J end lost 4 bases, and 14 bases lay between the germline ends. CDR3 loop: CASSMGSLGYGYTF. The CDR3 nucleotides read TGTGCCAGCAGTATGGGGTCTCTGGGCTATGGCTACACCTTC.

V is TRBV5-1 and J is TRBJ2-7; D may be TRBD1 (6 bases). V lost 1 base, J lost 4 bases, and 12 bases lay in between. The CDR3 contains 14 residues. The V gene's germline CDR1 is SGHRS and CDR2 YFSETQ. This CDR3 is CASSLSWGQYEQYF. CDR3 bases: TGCGCCAGCAGCTTGTCTTGGGGGCAGTACGAGCAGTACTTC.